The 29 T cell receptor beta chains below were found in one sample sequenced in a study of cytomegalovirus exposure and HLA in healthy donors. The PCR contained 60 Vbeta and 13 Jbeta primers. Generated by immunoSEQ multiplex PCR, the TCRdb table keeps only in-frame clones and is missing some. This sample has about 90,000 clones, with around 71% found just once. Sequencing was performed on PBMCs. These TCRs come from a young man in good health and CMV-seronegative.

This clone was observed a handful of times. The chain carries TRBV27 and TRBJ1-4; possible D gene TRBD1, 5 bases. From germline, CDR1 is MNHEY and CDR2 SMNVEV (reference sequence). V was cut by 3 bases and J by 3 bases, with 8 bases left in between. CDR3 size: 14 residues. DNA of the CDR3: TGTGCCAGCAGTTTGGGGGGAGCTAATGAAAAACTGTTTTTT. Translating it yields CASSLGGANEKLFF.

As for this clone: An end of the junction does not agree with germline; a read error may underlie this. Distinct nucleotide sequences in the sample also encode this CDR3. CDR3 region: CASSPDRGGNQPQHF. The CDR3 DNA follows: TGTGCCAGCAGCCCGGACAGGGGGGGCAATCAACCCCAGCATTTT. The chain employs TRBV7-2 and TRBJ1-5, with 10 bases identical to TRBD1. There are 15 residues in the CDR3. The germline V gene has CDR1 SGHTA and CDR2 FQGNSA. The variable domain in full, with the rest retrieved from reference TRBV7-2 and TRBJ1-5, is GAGVSQSPSNKVTEKGKDVELRCDPISGHTALYWYRQSLGQGLEFLIYFQGNSAPDKSGLPSDRFSAERTGGSVSTLTIQRTQQEDSAVYLCASSPDRGGNQPQHFGDGTRLSIL.

The CDR3 DNA is TGTGCCAGCAGTTTATTCGACACGGACTATGGCTACACCTTC. Its translation is CASSLFDTDYGYTF. The chain is built from TRBV28 and TRBJ1-2; D ambiguous. CDR1 is MDHEN and CDR2 is SYDVKM in the germline V gene. With 1 base removed from V and 3 bases from J, the gap between germline ends came to 9 bases. CDR3 size: 14 residues.

This clone came up once. J is TRBJ1-5 and V is TRBV7-6; possibly TRBD1 for D (6 bases). This CDR3 spans 13 amino acids. The germline CDR1 and CDR2 sequences are SGHVS and FNYEAQ. The V end was cut by 4 bases, the J end by 4 bases, with 8 bases between. The DNA of the CDR3 is TGTGCCAGCAGCTCCGGGACAAATCAGCCCCAGCATTTT. Amino acids: CASSSGTNQPQHF.

The table lists this clone with a count of one. The V and J genes are TRBV15 and TRBJ2-5; 7 bases line up with TRBD2. The CDR3 is 12 residues long. Germline assignment: CDR1 LNHNV and CDR2 YYDKDF (reference sequence). V shed 4 bases and J 7 bases; nucleotides not matched to a gene: 3. The CDR3 protein is CATSNREGTQYF. For the CDR3, the DNA is TGTGCCACCAGCAATAGGGAGGGGACCCAGTACTTC.

V gene TRBV7-2 combines with J gene TRBJ2-7; 11 bases fit TRBD2. The CDR3 consists of 14 residues. V shed 4 bases and J 2 bases; nucleotides not matched to a gene: 1. CDR1 and CDR2 from the germline V gene are SGHTA and FQGNSA. The CDR3 nucleotides are TGTGCCAGCAGCTCTAGCGGGGGGCCCTACGAGCAGTACTTC. Amino acids: CASSSSGGPYEQYF.

V is TRBV4-1 and J is TRBJ2-1; TRBD2 matches 9 bases. Germline CDR1 and CDR2: MGHRA and YSYEKL. Unmatched junction bases numbered 6, after V lost 4 bases and J lost 5 bases. The CDR3 contains 15 residues. In DNA, the CDR3 is TGCGCCAGCAGCCTAGCGCGGGGGGGCAACAATGAGCAGTTCTTC. Translation: CASSLARGGNNEQFF.

This clone was found a few times. One end of the junction varies from germline; a read error may be responsible. The DNA of the CDR3 is TGTGCCAGCAGCCAATTCCCGGTAGCCATCTTT. Translating it yields CASSQFPVAIF. V gene TRBV16 combines with J gene TRBJ1-1, with unresolved D. Germline CDR1 reads KGHSY; CDR2 reads FQNENV. This CDR3 has 11 residues.

The gene calls are TRBV7-2 and TRBJ1-2; a possible D gene is TRBD1 (6 bases). The CDR3 runs 15 residues. The germline V gene encodes CDR1 SGHTA and CDR2 FQGNSA. V lost 2 bases and J lost 8, with 18 bases in between. In DNA, the CDR3 is TGTGCCAGCAGCTTATGGAACGCAGGGGTGGGAGGCTACACCTTC. As protein: CASSLWNAGVGGYTF.

V and J are TRBV30 and TRBJ2-1, with 7 bases that match TRBD1. This CDR3 has 13 residues. V gave up 2 bases and J gave up 8 bases; unmatched junction bases: 6. Germline values: CDR1 GTSNPN, CDR2 SVGIG (reference sequence). The CDR3 sequence: CAWSLRGPDEQFF. The CDR3 DNA follows: TGTGCCTGGAGTCTTAGGGGGCCCGATGAGCAGTTCTTC.

The rearrangement uses TRBV4-1 and TRBJ2-1, with 10 bases aligning to TRBD1. Germline CDR1 and CDR2: MGHRA and YSYEKL. CDR3 length: 15 amino acids. Unmatched junction bases numbered 15, after V lost 9 bases and J lost 10 bases. In nucleotides, the CDR3 is TGCGCCAGTCAGGAAAGACAGGGGGCGGCCTTGGAGCAGTTCTTC. This translates into CASQERQGAALEQFF.

The CDR3 coding sequence is TGTGCCAGCAGTTACACGACAGTGAACACTGAAGCTTTCTTT. Translating gives CASSYTTVNTEAFF. The V call is TRBV6-5, the J call TRBJ1-1, with D possibly TRBD1 on 5 matching bases. CDR3 length equals 14 residues. The V gene's germline CDR1 is MNHEY and CDR2 SVGAGI. V lost 2 bases to trimming and J lost 0 bases, with 7 bases between them.

The gene calls are TRBV29-1 and TRBJ2-1; 8 nucleotides match TRBD1. The J segment lost 4 bases and the V segment lost 6 bases, leaving 8 bases of the junction unmatched. Germline loops: CDR1 SQVTM, CDR2 ANQGSEA. The CDR3 has 14 amino acids. The CDR3 protein is CSVPGQVFYNEQFF. The CDR3 DNA sequence: TGCAGCGTACCGGGACAGGTTTTTTACAATGAGCAGTTCTTC.

This chain connects TRBV10-1 to TRBJ2-5; D possibly corresponds to TRBD1 (6 bases). The CDR3 is made up of 14 amino acids. The germline V and J ends were trimmed by 2 bases and 4 bases, with 11 bases remaining between them. Germline V gene sequence: CDR1 WNHNN, CDR2 SYGVQD (reference sequence). The CDR3 spells CASSETGSRETQYF. The CDR3 nucleotides read TGCGCCAGCAGTGAGACAGGGTCCCGAGAGACCCAGTACTTC.

The V and J genes are TRBV5-1 and TRBJ1-2, with TRBD1 matching over 9 bases. CDR1 SGHRS and CDR2 YFSETQ come from the germline V gene. V trimming: 4 bases; J trimming: 9 bases; junction bases outside the gene matches: 4. The CDR3 extends over 12 amino acids. The CDR3 is CASSRDRDSYTF. CDR3 bases: TGCGCCAGCAGCCGGGACAGGGATAGCTACACCTTC.

This sequence joins TRBV6-5 and TRBJ2-7, with 9 bases matching TRBD1. After removal of 4 bases from V and 5 bases from J, the junction contained 9 bases not matched to a gene. The CDR3 totals 15 residues. Germline V gene data show CDR1 as MNHEY and CDR2 as SVGAGI. Written as DNA, the CDR3 is TGTGCCAGCAGTTCCCCGGGACAGGGATTCGACGAGCAGTACTTC. Protein product: CASSSPGQGFDEQYF.

The chain uses TRBV5-1 and TRBJ2-7; possible D gene TRBD2, 5 bases. Trimming pared 2 bases from V and 2 bases from J, leaving 11 bases between. Germline loops: CDR1 SGHRS, CDR2 YFSETQ. The CDR3 extends over 14 amino acids. CDR3 bases: TGCGCCAGCAGCTTCGAGGGTATTGCCTACGAGCAGTACTTC. It codes for CASSFEGIAYEQYF.

The rearrangement links TRBV6-6 to TRBJ1-1; D is undetermined. Trimming pared 6 bases from V and 1 base from J, leaving 9 bases between. The CDR3 is 13 amino acids. Germline CDR1 and CDR2: MNHNY and SVGAGI (reference sequence). CDR3 region: CASSLDGNTEAFF. CDR3 sequence (DNA): TGTGCCAGCAGCCTAGACGGGAACACTGAAGCTTTCTTT.

This rearrangement joins TRBV4-1 to TRBJ2-7; tentatively, D is TRBD1 (6 bases). The V end lost 3 bases, the J end lost 4 bases, and 22 bases lay between the germline ends. The CDR3 extends over 17 amino acids. Germline values: CDR1 MGHRA, CDR2 YSYEKL. The CDR3 DNA reads TGCGCCAGCAGCCAGGCTACCCGGGACACAAATCCTTACGAGCAGTACTTC. Amino acids: CASSQATRDTNPYEQYF.

The chain combines TRBV5-6 with TRBJ2-6; D is possibly TRBD2 (6 bases). From germline, CDR1 is SGHDT and CDR2 YYEEEE. The CDR3 spans 15 residues. The V gene lost 5 bases and the J gene lost 0 bases, with 9 bases spanning the gap. The CDR3 coding sequence is TGTGCCAGCAGGTGGGGACTCTCTGGGGCCAACGTCCTGACTTTC. It codes for CASRWGLSGANVLTF.

This chain uses TRBV29-1 with TRBJ1-2, with D perhaps matching TRBD1 (5 bases). Germline CDR1 and CDR2: SQVTM and ANQGSEA. The CDR3 length is 13 residues. Between the trimmed V and J ends, which lost 4 bases and 5 bases, there was a span of 14 bases. For the CDR3, the DNA is TGCAGCGTTGCCCGACAGCTCGAGTATGGCTACACCTTC. It codes for CSVARQLEYGYTF.

V is TRBV2 and J is TRBJ1-5; D unresolved. V dropped 3 bases and J dropped 7 bases, with 13 bases sitting between them. The CDR3 contains 14 residues. CDR1 and CDR2 from the germline V gene are SNHLY and FYNNEI. Here the CDR3 reads CASSDEGARQPQHF. Here the CDR3 DNA reads TGTGCCAGCAGTGACGAAGGAGCGAGACAGCCCCAGCATTTT.

The chain links TRBV5-4 to TRBJ2-1; D is uncertain. This CDR3 region has 15 residues. Germline V lookup: CDR1 SGHNT, CDR2 YYREEE (reference sequence). Trimming pared 0 bases from V and 0 bases from J, leaving 7 bases between. This CDR3 reads CASSLGGSSYNEQFF. In DNA, the CDR3 is TGTGCCAGCAGCTTGGGCGGAAGCTCCTACAATGAGCAGTTCTTC. The variable domain in full, with the rest retrieved from reference TRBV5-4 and TRBJ2-1, is ETGVTQSPTHLIKTRGQQVTLRCSSQSGHNTVSWYQQALGQGPQFIFQYYREEENGRGNFPPRFSGLQFPNYSSELNVNALELDDSALYLCASSLGGSSYNEQFFGPGTRLTVL.

The rearrangement uses TRBV7-9 and TRBJ2-5, with 8 bases aligning to TRBD1. Trimming removed 5 bases from V and 5 bases from J; junction bases left unmatched: 13. This CDR3 contains 16 residues. Germline CDR1 SEHNR, CDR2 FQNEAQ (reference sequence). The CDR3 here is CASSRVGQEWGETQYF. For the CDR3, the DNA is TGTGCCAGCAGCCGGGTGGGACAGGAATGGGGGGAGACCCAGTACTTC.

This chain links TRBV6-4 with TRBJ1-4; D is unclear. CDR3 length: 14 residues. Per the germline V gene, CDR1 is MRHNA and CDR2 is SNTAGT. Trimming shortened V by 7 bases and J by 4 bases, and 13 bases separated the two germline ends. The CDR3 DNA is TGTGCCAGCATCCTGAGGCAAGTTAATGAAAAACTGTTTTTT. Residues: CASILRQVNEKLFF.

This clone was found once. The chain carries TRBV30 and TRBJ1-2, with a weak D call TRBD1 (5 bases). Germline CDR1 reads GTSNPN; CDR2 reads SVGIG (reference sequence). CDR3 length equals 13 residues. V dropped 7 bases and J dropped 4 bases, with 16 bases sitting between them. The CDR3 nucleotides are TGTGCCTATTCCGGCGGGACGGGCTATGGCTACACCTTC. Encoded protein: CAYSGGTGYGYTF.

V usage is TRBV13 and J usage is TRBJ2-7; possible D gene TRBD2, 6 bases. The CDR3 contains 13 residues. CDR1 PRHDT and CDR2 FYEKMQ come from the germline V gene (reference sequence). V shed 5 bases and J shed 3 bases, with 11 bases lying between them. CDR3 sequence: CASSPGLNYEQYF. Here the CDR3 DNA reads TGTGCCAGCAGCCCGGGACTGAACTACGAGCAGTACTTC.

The V call is TRBV7-9, the J call TRBJ2-7; D unresolved. CDR3 length: 12 amino acids. Germline CDR1 SEHNR, CDR2 FQNEAQ (reference sequence). With 1 base removed from V and 3 bases from J, the gap between germline ends came to 4 bases. CDR3 protein: CASSLVSYEQYF. CDR3 DNA: TGTGCCAGCAGCTTAGTGAGCTACGAGCAGTACTTC.

The J gene is TRBJ2-7, the V gene TRBV30; tentatively, D is TRBD1 (6 bases). V lost 0 bases, J lost 5 bases, and 14 bases lay in between. Germline V gene lookup returns CDR1 GTSNPN and CDR2 SVGIG (reference sequence). The CDR3 spans 14 residues. The CDR3 here is CAWSVTGTVNEQYF. The CDR3, as DNA: TGTGCCTGGAGTGTAACAGGGACGGTAAACGAGCAGTACTTC.